The 16 T cell receptor beta chains listed next were all sequenced from one sample in a study of blood T cell repertoires in COVID-19. Profiling relied on immunoSEQ multiplex PCR, and the TCRdb table lists in-frame clones only, not all of them. The sample yields around 150,000 clones, approximately 86% seen once. The sequencing input was PBMCs or T cells enriched from blood (not recorded which). The source is a woman aged 40 to 50 who had recovered from COVID-19.

This sequence joins TRBV3-1 (or the pseudogene TRBV3-2) and TRBJ1-5; D unresolved. Germline CDR1 reads LGHDT; CDR2 reads YNNKEL (reference sequence). V dropped 3 bases and J dropped 5 bases, with 8 bases sitting between them. CDR3 length: 13 residues. The CDR3 here is CASSHPGHQPQHF. CDR3 DNA sequence: TGTGCCAGCAGCCATCCAGGTCATCAGCCCCAGCATTTT.

The rearrangement joins TRBV6-1 to TRBJ1-1, with 8 positions matching TRBD1. The CDR3 is 15 amino acids. V lost 1 base and J lost 4; bases outside the gene matches: 5. Germline V gene lookup returns CDR1 MNHNS and CDR2 SASEGT. Here the CDR3 reads CASSEGGQGGTEAFF. In DNA, the CDR3 is TGTGCCAGCAGTGAAGGAGGACAGGGTGGCACTGAAGCTTTCTTT.

The chain uses TRBV7-9 and TRBJ2-1; TRBD1 matches 8 bases. Germline V CDR1 and CDR2: SEHNR, FQNEAQ (reference sequence). Losses at the gene ends were 4 bases for V and 8 bases for J; bases not matched to a gene: 7. CDR3 length: 14 residues. The CDR3 DNA follows: TGTGCCAGCAGCTCAATGACAGGGGTCGATGAGCAGTTCTTC. Protein sequence: CASSSMTGVDEQFF.

This sequence joins TRBV4-1 and TRBJ2-5, with D possibly matching TRBD1 (5 bases). The CDR3 is 14 amino acids. The germline V and J ends were trimmed by 1 base and 2 bases, with 8 bases remaining between them. CDR1 and CDR2 (germline): MGHRA, YSYEKL. CDR3 in amino acids: CASSQVSGQETQYF. The DNA for the CDR3 is TGCGCCAGCAGCCAAGTTTCAGGGCAAGAGACCCAGTACTTC.

The rearrangement links TRBV4-1 to TRBJ2-7; 9 nucleotides align to TRBD2. The CDR3 loop spans 16 amino acids. The germline CDR1 and CDR2 sequences are MGHRA and YSYEKL. With 0 bases clipped from V and 5 bases from J, the junction kept 8 bases outside the gene matches. DNA for the CDR3: TGCGCCAGCAGCCAAGAAAGTAGCGGGAGAAGGAACGAGCAGTACTTC. Translating gives CASSQESSGRRNEQYF.

The chain uses TRBV19 and TRBJ1-5; D call uncertain. The CDR3 consists of 13 residues. Trimming took off 3 bases at V and 7 bases at J, with 10 bases between the two ends. The germline gives CDR1 LNHDA, CDR2 SQIVND (reference sequence). This CDR3 reads CASSIGEVQPQHF. CDR3 sequence (DNA): TGTGCCAGTAGTATCGGGGAAGTCCAGCCCCAGCATTTT.

This rearrangement joins TRBV5-6 to TRBJ2-1; TRBD1 might be the D (5 bases). V was trimmed by 4 bases and J by 0 bases, leaving 17 bases between them. Germline V gene sequence: CDR1 SGHDT, CDR2 YYEEEE. The CDR3 sequence is 17 residues long. The CDR3 DNA follows: TGTGCCAGCAGCCACAATTGGGCCAGGGACTCCTACAATGAGCAGTTCTTC. Its translation: CASSHNWARDSYNEQFF. The full variable domain, its missing parts supplied by reference TRBV5-6 and TRBJ2-1, is DAGVTQSPTHLIKTRGQQVTLRCSPKSGHDTVSWYQQALGQGPQFIFQYYEEEERQRGNFPDRFSGHQFPNYSSELNVNALLLGDSALYLCASSHNWARDSYNEQFFGPGTRLTVL.

The chain employs TRBV1 and TRBJ2-7; the table names TRBD1, a call not compared with the DNA. TRBV1 is reported as a pseudogene. The CDR3 consists of 15 residues. In DNA form, the CDR3 reads TGCACCAGCCGGAAGATGGGGACAGTACAGGGGGAGCAGTACTTC. This codes for CTSRKMGTVQGEQYF.

This sequence joins TRBV5-1 and TRBJ2-2, with D tentatively TRBD1 (5 bases). With 4 bases removed from V and 4 bases from J, the gap between germline ends came to 11 bases. CDR3 length: 14 amino acids. The V gene's germline CDR1 is SGHRS and CDR2 YFSETQ. The CDR3 DNA reads TGCGCCAGCAGCCCCAGGGAAAGCACCGGGGAGCTGTTTTTT. It is translated as CASSPRESTGELFF.

The chain employs TRBV14 and TRBJ1-1; D remains ambiguous. Germline assignment: CDR1 SGHDN and CDR2 FVKESK. Trimming pared 0 bases from V and 4 bases from J, leaving 18 bases between. The length of the CDR3 is 17 residues. CDR3 protein: CASSQDSYRVGSTEAFF. In DNA form, the CDR3 reads TGTGCCAGCAGCCAAGATAGTTATAGGGTGGGGAGCACTGAAGCTTTCTTT.

This clone has a single count. The genes are TRBV7-3 and TRBJ2-3; TRBD2 aligns across 14 bases. This CDR3 comprises 18 residues. The junction had 6 bases not matched to a gene; V was cut back by 4 bases and J by 0 bases. Germline V lookup: CDR1 SGHTA, CDR2 FQGTGA. Here the CDR3 DNA reads TGTGCCAGCAGCTCGACTAGCGGGAGGGCCTCAAGCACAGATACGCAGTATTTT. Translation: CASSSTSGRASSTDTQYF.

V gene TRBV19 combines with J gene TRBJ1-5, with 8 bases identical to TRBD1. The germline V gene has CDR1 LNHDA and CDR2 SQIVND (reference sequence). This CDR3 region has 14 residues. V shed 5 bases, J shed 7 bases, and the junction held 7 bases outside the gene matches. The CDR3 reads CASSPQQGGQPQHF. Written as DNA, the CDR3 is TGTGCCAGTAGTCCCCAACAGGGGGGACAGCCCCAGCATTTT.

The genes are TRBV10-1 and TRBJ2-7; 10 bases match TRBD2. V trimming: 7 bases; J trimming: 3 bases; junction bases outside the gene matches: 12. CDR3 length: 16 residues. Germline CDR1 WNHNN, CDR2 SYGVQD (reference sequence). CDR3 protein: CASKNELAGFCYEQYF. CDR3 bases: TGCGCCAGCAAAAACGAACTAGCGGGGTTTTGCTACGAGCAGTACTTC.

This sequence joins TRBV11-2 and TRBJ1-3; 7 bases line up with TRBD1. Per the germline V gene, CDR1 is SGHAT and CDR2 is FQNNGV. Trimming removed 3 bases from V and 1 base from J; junction bases left unmatched: 3. This CDR3 contains 15 residues. DNA of the CDR3: TGTGCCAGCAGCTTTACAGGGGATTCTGGAAACACCATATATTTT. Translated, it gives CASSFTGDSGNTIYF.

The rearrangement joins TRBV6-5 to TRBJ1-1, with 8 nucleotides matching TRBD1. This CDR3 has 15 residues. The ends lost 6 bases at V and 3 bases at J; junction bases unmatched: 9. The germline V gene encodes CDR1 MNHEY and CDR2 SVGAGI. The CDR3 bases are TGTGCCAGCAGACTAAACAGGGGGTCGGACACTGAAGCTTTCTTT. Its protein is CASRLNRGSDTEAFF.

This clone has a single count. The chain uses TRBV2 and TRBJ2-4; possible D gene TRBD2, 5 bases. Per germline, CDR1 SNHLY and CDR2 FYNNEI. Deletions cut 2 bases from V and 16 bases from J, with 18 bases between. This CDR3 region has 13 residues. CDR3 coding DNA: TGTGCCAGCAGTGAAAGTGAGGGCAGTCTGTGCTACTTC. Translating gives CASSESEGSLCYF. The full variable domain, completed using reference TRBV2 and TRBJ2-4, is EPEVTQTPSHQVTQMGQEVILRCVPISNHLYFYWYRQILGQKVEFLVSFYNNEISEKSEIFDDQFSVERPDGSNFTLKIRSTKLEDSAMYFCASSESEGSLCYFGAGTRLSVL.